This T cell receptor (beta chain) was found in a study of T cells after yellow fever vaccination. Trimming removed 1 base at V and 4 bases at J, with 5 bases between. Per the germline V gene, CDR1 is MNHEY and CDR2 is SVGEGT. This CDR3 spans 14 amino acids. Study conclusions and caveats: Post-booster repertoires contained most primary-vaccination clones again (roughly 97% CD4, about 90% CD8).

Conversion of TCR transcripts into cDNA relied on 5'RACE template switching, which added a universal primer site and UMIs. TCRdb redid the calling of the 5' RACE reads with MiXCR, one entry per CDR3 protein. The data hold 300,000 to 350,000 distinct CDR3 sequences, with approximately 3.9% observed a single time. Comment on this clonotype: No antigen is known for it.

The TCR was taken from a man aged 18 to 29 who received the YFV17D yellow fever vaccine. This material consisted of PBMCs, taken 5 days after the yellow fever booster vaccination. The chain couples TRBV6-2 or TRBV6-3 to TRBJ2-6; D remains unclear. The CDR3 here is CASSYLAGANVLTF. In nucleotides, the CDR3 is TGTGCCAGCAGTTACTTGGCGGGGGCCAACGTCCTGACTTTC.